Listed below are T cell receptor beta chains from one sample, sequenced in a study of high-grade serous ovarian cancer treatment subgroups. Assay used: immunoSEQ multiplex PCR; TCRdb lists only in-frame clones, some missing. The table includes 2,500 to 3,000 clones, under 80% detected once. The sequenced sample was tumor tissue. The receptors were gathered from a human donor with high-grade serous ovarian cancer. CDR3s include the opening cysteine and the closing phenylalanine or tryptophan. A D gene is named only where the DNA matches it firmly. Only some rows state a clone size, as once, few, many or a class for expanded clones.

V gene	clone size	J gene	D gene	CDR3 DNA	CDR3 protein
TRBV7-3	-	TRBJ2-2	-	TGTGCCAGCAGCTTAAAGGTTTGGGCTAGTAATTTTACCGGGGAGCTGTTTTTT	CASSLKVWASNFTGELFF
TRBV19	-	TRBJ2-1	-	TGTGCCAGTAGTATAATCGTCAGCTCCTACAATGAGCAGTTCTTC	CASSIIVSSYNEQFF
TRBV7-9	-	TRBJ1-5	-	TGTGCCAGCAGCTTAGGAGGTGGTTATAGCAATCAGCCCCAGCATTTT	CASSLGGGYSNQPQHF
TRBV7-2	-	TRBJ2-3	TRBD2	TGTGCCAGCAGCCCATCCGCATGGGTAGCGGGGAAGGATACGCAGTATTTT	CASSPSAWVAGKDTQYF
TRBV11-2	-	TRBJ1-1	TRBD1	TGTGCCAGCAGCTCCATACGACAGGGAGGGGTTAAGAGTACTGAAGCTTTCTTT	CASSSIRQGGVKSTEAFF
TRBV7-3	-	TRBJ1-3	-	TGTGCCAGCAGCTTAGACTACTCTGGAAACACCATATATTTT	CASSLDYSGNTIYF
TRBV6-6	-	TRBJ1-6	-	TGTGCCAGCAGTTACTCCCCAGGGAACGCCTCACCCCTCCACTTT	CASSYSPGNASPLHF
TRBV5-1	-	TRBJ2-7	-	TGCGCCAGCAGCTTCGTCAGCTCCTACGAGCAGTACTTC	CASSFVSSYEQYF
TRBV19	-	TRBJ2-1	-	TGTGCCAGTAGTATAATCGATGGTTACTCCAATGAGCAGTTCTTC	CASSIIDGYSNEQFF
TRBV2	-	TRBJ1-5	TRBD1	TGTGCCAGCAGCCGGACAGGGCCGGATCAGCCCCAGCATTTT	CASSRTGPDQPQHF
TRBV9	few	TRBJ1-1	-	TGTGCCAGCAGCGTAGAATTAGGGACTGAAGCTTTCTTT	CASSVELGTEAFF
TRBV29-1	-	TRBJ2-7	TRBD2	TGCAGCGTAACGACCGGGGGGGCAGGGGACGAGCAGTACTTC	CSVTTGGAGDEQYF
TRBV2	-	TRBJ2-2	-	TGTGCCAGCAGTGCGACTACCTCGAACACCGGGGAGCTGTTTTTT	CASSATTSNTGELFF
TRBV9	-	TRBJ1-2	-	TGTGCCAGCAGCGTAAACCCTACTCAGGGAGGGTACTATGGCTACACCTTC	CASSVNPTQGGYYGYTF
TRBV27	-	TRBJ1-1	-	TGTGCCAGCAGTTTCTTACAGGGAAATTCTGAAGCTTTCTTT	CASSFLQGNSEAFF
TRBV7-2	few	TRBJ2-3	TRBD2	TGTGCCAGCAGCTTAGAAGCGGGGGGGGGTACAGATACGCAGTATTTT	CASSLEAGGGTDTQYF
TRBV10-1	once	TRBJ2-2	TRBD1	TGCGCCAGCAGTGATCAGGGGGCGAACACCGGGGAGCTGTTTTTT	CASSDQGANTGELFF
TRBV7-9	-	TRBJ2-7	TRBD1	TGTGCCAGCAGCTCGACAGGGGGCACATACGAGCAGTACTTC	CASSSTGGTYEQYF
TRBV28	-	TRBJ1-2	TRBD1	TGTGCCAGCAGTTTATGGGGGACAGGGTATGGCTACACCTTC	CASSLWGTGYGYTF
TRBV2	-	TRBJ2-3	TRBD2	TGTGCCAGCGTTAGCGGGGGGGGAGATACGCAGTATTTT	CASVSGGGDTQYF
TRBV28	-	TRBJ1-1	-	TGTGCCAGCAGTTTCCGGGGGCTGAACACTGAAGCTTTCTTT	CASSFRGLNTEAFF
TRBV27	-	TRBJ2-1	TRBD1	TGTGCCAGCGGCGAGGGGACAGGGGAGACTGAGCAGTTCTTC	CASGEGTGETEQFF
TRBV13	-	TRBJ2-3	-	TGTGCCAGCAGCTTTGCAGGGATGAGCACAGGTACGCAGTATTTT	CASSFAGMSTGTQYF
TRBV6-6	-	TRBJ2-3	TRBD2	TGTGCCAGCAGTCCAGGGACTAGCGGGGGGTCGGATACGCAGTATTTT	CASSPGTSGGSDTQYF
TRBV4-3	large	TRBJ1-5	-	TGCGCCAGCAGCCGACGTCGCGAGGGGGGGGGTCAGCCCCAGCATTTT	CASSRRREGGGQPQHF
TRBV15	-	TRBJ2-3	-	TGTGCCACCAGCAGAGATCGTGTCAGGTCCTCAGATACGCAGTATTTT	CATSRDRVRSSDTQYF
TRBV5-4	-	TRBJ2-3	-	TGTGCCAGCAGCTTGATGAGTGCAGATACGCAGTATTTT	CASSLMSADTQYF
TRBV30	-	TRBJ1-1	-	TGTGCCTGTCTAAAGACAGGCACTGAAGCTTTCTTT	CACLKTGTEAFF
TRBV30	-	TRBJ1-3	-	TGTGCCTGGAGTCTCGGCAGCTCTGGAAACACCATATATTTT	CAWSLGSSGNTIYF
TRBV4-1	-	TRBJ2-7	TRBD2	TGCGCCAGCAGCCAAGAAGGTACGGCGGGGGGCGCCTCCTACGAGCAGTACTTC	CASSQEGTAGGASYEQYF
TRBV9	-	TRBJ2-3	TRBD2	TGTGCCAGCAGCGTAGTTGGGACTAACACAGATACGCAGTATTTT	CASSVVGTNTDTQYF